A selection of T cell receptor beta chains follows, all from one sample in a study of T cell repertoires in cytomegalovirus infection. Antigen specificity for these receptors is unknown. TCRdb recomputed calls from the reads with MiXCR, one row per CDR3 protein. The data hold roughly 700,000 distinct CDR3 sequences, with around a third observed a single time. Sample: cultured PBMCs, taken from culture after CMV antigen stimulation. The receptor set was obtained from a human donor in good health (CMV status not recorded). Some clones in this sample may be carry-over from other donors' samples. Each CDR3 is given with its conserved first and last residue. D genes are given only for firm matches. A row's size may be missing; if present it is once, few, many or a size class.

D: -; V: TRBV28; J: TRBJ1-5; size: -; CDR3: CASSLPPGADSNQPQHF; DNA: TGTGCCAGCAGTTTACCCCCCGGGGCCGATAGCAATCAGCCCCAGCATTTT
D: -; V: TRBV7-8; J: TRBJ2-5; size: -; CDR3: CASSLALIQSKTQYF; DNA: TGTGCCAGCAGCTTAGCGCTAATACAGTCAAAGACCCAGTACTTC
D: -; V: TRBV5-4; J: TRBJ2-3; size: few; CDR3: CASSPRTDSTDTQYF; DNA: TGTGCCAGCAGCCCCCGGACAGACTCTACAGATACGCAGTATTTT
D: -; V: TRBV20-1; J: TRBJ2-1; size: -; CDR3: CSAKEFNPYNEQFF; DNA: TGCAGTGCTAAGGAGTTCAACCCTTACAATGAGCAGTTCTTC
D: TRBD2; V: TRBV7-6; J: TRBJ2-7; size: -; CDR3: CASSLESGGSYEQYF; DNA: TGTGCCAGCAGCTTAGAAAGCGGGGGTTCCTACGAGCAGTACTTC
D: -; V: TRBV7-9; J: TRBJ1-1; size: many; CDR3: CASSLGRGNTEAFF; DNA: TGTGCCAGCAGCTTAGGACGGGGGAACACTGAAGCTTTCTTT
D: -; V: TRBV20-1; J: TRBJ2-5; size: -; CDR3: CSARRYQETQYF; DNA: TGCAGTGCCAGACGGTACCAAGAGACCCAGTACTTC
D: -; V: TRBV28; J: TRBJ1-3; size: few; CDR3: CASSLLGAPESGNTIYF; DNA: TGTGCCAGCAGTTTATTGGGAGCCCCGGAAAGTGGAAACACCATATATTTT
D: TRBD2; V: TRBV7-2; J: TRBJ2-7; size: many; CDR3: CASSPNEPSGFSYEQYF; DNA: TGTGCCAGCAGCCCGAATGAACCTAGCGGGTTTTCCTACGAGCAGTACTTC
D: -; V: TRBV7-2; J: TRBJ1-6; size: many; CDR3: CAVRQADNSPLHF; DNA: TGTGCCGTACGACAGGCGGATAATTCACCCCTCCACTTT